Listed here are 8 T cell receptor beta chains from one sample, sequenced in a study of cytomegalovirus exposure and HLA in healthy donors. Researchers ran the PCR with 60 Vbeta and 13 Jbeta primers. Repertoires were generated with immunoSEQ multiplex PCR, while TCRdb's copy carries only in-frame clones and drops some. The sample lists around 120,000 clones, 75% occurring once. Sequenced sample: PBMCs. These receptors came from a young woman in good health and CMV-seronegative.

The J gene is TRBJ1-3, the V gene TRBV7-9; 7 bases are shared with TRBD1. V dropped 5 bases and J dropped 4; count of bases not matched to a gene: 8. The CDR3 extends over 15 amino acids. The germline gives CDR1 SEHNR, CDR2 FQNEAQ (reference sequence). CDR3 nucleotides: TGTGCCAGCAGCGGGGCAGGGGGGTCCGGAAACACCATATATTTT. Protein: CASSGAGGSGNTIYF.

The chain recombines TRBV6-5 with TRBJ1-4; the match to TRBD1 covers 8 bases. The CDR3 has 12 amino acids. V was clipped by 6 bases and J by 13 bases; unmatched bases: 7. CDR1 and CDR2 from the germline V gene are MNHEY and SVGAGI. The CDR3 nucleotides are TGTGCCAGCAGCCGAGGACAGGGAGGACTGTTTTTT. Protein sequence: CASSRGQGGLFF.

The DNA for the CDR3 is TGTGCCACCTCGCAGTCCGGGGGGACGACTGAAGCTTTCTTT. Translating it yields CATSQSGGTTEAFF. The rearrangement joins TRBV28 to TRBJ1-1; D perhaps matches TRBD1 (5 bases). Trimming shortened V by 10 bases and J by 5 bases, and 20 bases separated the two germline ends. CDR1 is MDHEN and CDR2 is SYDVKM in the germline V gene. CDR3 length: 14 residues.

The chain has TRBV2 and TRBJ1-1; 9 bases map to TRBD1. The junction had 12 bases not matched to a gene; V was cut back by 6 bases and J by 4 bases. This CDR3 comprises 16 residues. Germline CDR1 SNHLY, CDR2 FYNNEI. The DNA of the CDR3 is TGTGCCAGCAGCTCTGATGGACAGGGGTGGGGCACTGAAGCTTTCTTT. This encodes CASSSDGQGWGTEAFF.

This chain links TRBV5-1 with TRBJ2-1; 7 bases fit TRBD1. V was clipped by 3 bases and J by 4 bases; unmatched bases: 7. Germline V CDR1 and CDR2: SGHRS, YFSETQ. The CDR3 is 15 amino acids. The CDR3 sequence: CASSSPGQTYNEQFF. The CDR3 DNA follows: TGCGCCAGCAGCTCCCCGGGACAGACTTACAATGAGCAGTTCTTC.

V is TRBV10-3 and J is TRBJ2-7; the match to TRBD1 covers 10 bases. Germline CDR1 ENHRY, CDR2 SYGVKD. The CDR3 runs 15 residues. J was trimmed by 3 bases and V by 6 bases; bases with no gene match: 8. CDR3 residues: CAISRDRGQVYEQYF. The CDR3 bases are TGTGCCATCAGCCGGGACAGGGGCCAAGTCTACGAGCAGTACTTC.

The DNA for the CDR3 is TGCGCCAGCAGCCAAGAGGGACACTTCTCTGGAAACACCATATATTTT. Translating gives CASSQEGHFSGNTIYF. The rearrangement uses TRBV4-1 and TRBJ1-3; D possibly corresponds to TRBD1 (6 bases). Germline CDR1 MGHRA, CDR2 YSYEKL. Trimming took off 0 bases at V and 0 bases at J, with 9 bases between the two ends. This CDR3 spans 16 amino acids.

The CDR3 reads CASSLNRGDTIYF. The CDR3 DNA reads as TGCGCCAGCAGCTTAAACCGCGGGGACACCATATATTTT. V gene TRBV4-1 combines with J gene TRBJ1-3, with no clear D. There are 13 residues in the CDR3. Trimming removed 5 bases from V and 8 bases from J, with 13 bases in between. Germline CDR1 MGHRA, CDR2 YSYEKL.